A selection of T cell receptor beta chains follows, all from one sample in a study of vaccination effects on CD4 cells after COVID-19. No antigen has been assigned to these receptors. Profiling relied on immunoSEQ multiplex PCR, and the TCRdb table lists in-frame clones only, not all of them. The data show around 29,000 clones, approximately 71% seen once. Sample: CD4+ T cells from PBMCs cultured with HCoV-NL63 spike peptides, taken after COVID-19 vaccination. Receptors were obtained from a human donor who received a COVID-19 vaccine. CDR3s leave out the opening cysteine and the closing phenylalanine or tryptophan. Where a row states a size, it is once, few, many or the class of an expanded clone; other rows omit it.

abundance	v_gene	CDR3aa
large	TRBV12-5	ASGFGQGGGYT
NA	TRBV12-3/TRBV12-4	ASSGGTDEKLF
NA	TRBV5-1	ASSGSGTYNEQF
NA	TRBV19	ASSIIGATGNEQF
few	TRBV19	ASSPVDRNTEAF
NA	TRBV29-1	SAEGQSRETQY
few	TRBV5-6	ASRVRPYEQF
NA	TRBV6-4	ASRRPGLALQETQY
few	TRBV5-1	ASSLGQPGEQY
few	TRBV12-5	ASGLDPSSGGRTGELF
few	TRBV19	ATRTAPNTGELF
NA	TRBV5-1	ASSLGQAGEKLF
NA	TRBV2	ASSVWVLAVNTDTQY
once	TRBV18	ASSRQGVNSPLH
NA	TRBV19	ASSLQGAGANVLT
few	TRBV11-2	ASSKNPTYSPLH
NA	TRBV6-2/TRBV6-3	ASSNGGLSGNTIY
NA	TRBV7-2	ASSLVTRGGPLGETQY
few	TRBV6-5	ASRGDDSPLH
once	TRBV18	ASSPRSQARNTEAF
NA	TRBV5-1	ASSLGNLAKNIQY
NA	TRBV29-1	SACPSTDTQY
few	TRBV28	ASSSLGDQYYNEQF
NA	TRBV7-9	ASSSQGLSNQPQH
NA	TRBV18	ASSPPGGNEKLF
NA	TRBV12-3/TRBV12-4	ASLQGMSETQY
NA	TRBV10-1	ASSPGQDYGYT
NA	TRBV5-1	ASGTSGNYNEQF
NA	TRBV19	ASRTDRGSYTEAF
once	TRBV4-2	ASSQDVGSSYEQY
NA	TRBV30	AWTTGGEYGYT
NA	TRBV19	ASSIDRGTDTQY
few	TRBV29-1	SVKQGGDQPQH
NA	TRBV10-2	ASRDTGTGGYNEQF
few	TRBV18	ASSPPGQGDGMLY
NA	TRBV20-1	SASGTGRADTQY